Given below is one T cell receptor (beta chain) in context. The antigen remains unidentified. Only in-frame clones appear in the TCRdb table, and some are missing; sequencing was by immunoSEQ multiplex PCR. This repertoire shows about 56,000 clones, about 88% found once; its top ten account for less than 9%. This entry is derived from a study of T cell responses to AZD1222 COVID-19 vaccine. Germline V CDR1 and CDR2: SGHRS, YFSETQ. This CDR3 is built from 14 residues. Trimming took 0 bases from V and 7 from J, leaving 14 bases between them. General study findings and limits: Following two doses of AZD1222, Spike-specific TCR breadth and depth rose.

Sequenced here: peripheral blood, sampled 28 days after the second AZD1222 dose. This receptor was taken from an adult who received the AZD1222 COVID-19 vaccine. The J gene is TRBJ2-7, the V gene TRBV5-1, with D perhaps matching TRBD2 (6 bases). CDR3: CASSLDSRAGEQYF. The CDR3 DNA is TGCGCCAGCAGCTTGGATTCCAGGGCGGGAGAGCAGTACTTC.